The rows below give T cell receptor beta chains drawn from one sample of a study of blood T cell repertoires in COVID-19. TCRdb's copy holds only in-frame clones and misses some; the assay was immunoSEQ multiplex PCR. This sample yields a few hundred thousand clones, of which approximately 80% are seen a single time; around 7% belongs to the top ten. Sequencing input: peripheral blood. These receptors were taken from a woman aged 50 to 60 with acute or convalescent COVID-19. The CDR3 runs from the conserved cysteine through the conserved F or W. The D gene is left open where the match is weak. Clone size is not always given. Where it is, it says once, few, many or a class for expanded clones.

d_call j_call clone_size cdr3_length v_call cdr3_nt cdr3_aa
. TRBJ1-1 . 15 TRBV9 TGTGCCAGCAGCGTAGGTCTGCAGGTGAACACTGAAGCTTTCTTT CASSVGLQVNTEAFF
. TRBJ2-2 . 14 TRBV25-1 TGTGCCAGCACTTCAGGGGCTAACACCGGGGAGCTGTTTTTT CASTSGANTGELFF
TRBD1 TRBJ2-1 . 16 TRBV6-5 TGTGCCAGCAGTTACTCCGGGACAGGGGGATCGAATGAGCAGTTCTTC CASSYSGTGGSNEQFF
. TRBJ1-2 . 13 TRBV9 TGTGCCAGCAGCTCTGGACAGCTCGGTGGCTACACCTTC CASSSGQLGGYTF
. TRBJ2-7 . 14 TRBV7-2 TGTGCCAGCAGCTTAGGTTACACCAGCTACGAGCAGTACTTC CASSLGYTSYEQYF
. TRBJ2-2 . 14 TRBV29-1 TGCAGCGTGTTCCAGGGGGGTTCCACCGGGGAGCTGTTTTTT CSVFQGGSTGELFF
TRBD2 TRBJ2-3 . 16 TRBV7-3 TGTGCCAGCAGCCAATTAGCGGGGGGGCCAACAGATACGCAGTATTTT CASSQLAGGPTDTQYF
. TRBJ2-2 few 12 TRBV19 TGTGCCAGTAGGTACAGGGACGGGGAGCTGTTTTTT CASRYRDGELFF
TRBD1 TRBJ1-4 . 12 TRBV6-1 TGTGCCAGCAGTGCAGCAGGGACAGGGGTGTTTTTT CASSAAGTGVFF
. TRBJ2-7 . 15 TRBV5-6 TGTGCCAGCAGCCCGGCCGGCCTAGGGGGCTACGAGCAGTACTTC CASSPAGLGGYEQYF
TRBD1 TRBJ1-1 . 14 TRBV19 TGTGCCAGTAGTAGGGACAGGGAATTATCTGAAGCTTTCTTT CASSRDRELSEAFF
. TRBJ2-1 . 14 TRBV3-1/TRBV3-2 TGTGCCAGCAGCCACCTTCCAACATCCCATGAGCAGTTCTTC CASSHLPTSHEQFF